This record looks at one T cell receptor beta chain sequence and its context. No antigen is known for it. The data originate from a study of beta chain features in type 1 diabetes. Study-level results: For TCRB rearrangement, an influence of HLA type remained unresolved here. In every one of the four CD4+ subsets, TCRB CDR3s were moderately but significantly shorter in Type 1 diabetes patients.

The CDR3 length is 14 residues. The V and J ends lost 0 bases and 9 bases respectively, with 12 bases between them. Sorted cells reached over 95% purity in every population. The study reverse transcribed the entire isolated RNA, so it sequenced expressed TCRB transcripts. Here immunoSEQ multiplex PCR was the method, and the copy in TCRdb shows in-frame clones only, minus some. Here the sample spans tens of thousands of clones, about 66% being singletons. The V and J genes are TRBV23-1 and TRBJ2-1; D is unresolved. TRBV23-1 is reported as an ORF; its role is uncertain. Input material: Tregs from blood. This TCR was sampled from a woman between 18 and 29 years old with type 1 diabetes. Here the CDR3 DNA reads TGCGCCAGCAGTCAATCGTGTGTAGACTGTGAGCAGTTCTTC. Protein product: CASSQSCVDCEQFF.